A single sample is the source of the 20 T cell receptor beta chains below, sequenced in a study of blood T cells in healthy people across ages. The use of a sample-barcoded 5' primer and a J-beta primer mix characterized a second PCR of 7 to 11 cycles. TCRdb passed the 5' RACE reads through MiXCR, listing each CDR3 protein once. The data show more than 500,000 distinct CDR3 sequences, roughly a quarter seen once. These records were also assigned to another study, of T cells of mothers and their children.

The sample consisted of blood. The receptors were gathered from a boy aged 2 to 10 in good health.

This clonotype was counted only a few times. V and J are TRBV27 and TRBJ2-5; 12 nucleotides align to TRBD1. The DNA end favors TRBJ2-7, so the J call may be wrong. Germline loops: CDR1 MNHEY, CDR2 SMNVEV (reference sequence). The CDR3 spans 14 residues. The CDR3 DNA is TGTGCCAGCAGTTTATCGGGACAGGGGGCCGAGCAGTACTTC. This sequence encodes CASSLSGQGAEQYF.

This sequence joins TRBV15 and TRBJ2-1, with TRBD2 identical over 8 bases. V lost 3 bases and J lost 2; bases outside the gene matches: 9. This CDR3 is built from 17 residues. Germline lookup yields CDR1 LNHNV and CDR2 YYDKDF (reference sequence). Here the CDR3 reads CATSRVRPGLAYNEQFF. The CDR3 nucleotides are TGTGCCACCAGCAGGGTTCGACCGGGACTAGCCTACAATGAGCAGTTCTTC.

The V call is TRBV9, the J call TRBJ1-4; 8 bases agree with TRBD1. The V gene end was trimmed by 3 bases and the J gene end by 7 bases; junction bases not matched to a gene: 8. CDR3 length: 15 residues. CDR1 is SGDLS, CDR2 YYNGEE, per germline. DNA of the CDR3: TGTGCCAGCAGCGCTGCGACAGGGGTGGGTGAAAAACTGTTTTTT. It encodes CASSAATGVGEKLFF.

The rearrangement links TRBV20-1 to TRBJ2-5; maybe TRBD1 (5 bases). The CDR3 runs to 13 residues. V lost 3 bases to trimming and J lost 5 bases, with 13 bases between them. Germline V CDR1 and CDR2: DFQATT, SNEGSKA (reference sequence). This CDR3 reads CSARGRGRETQYF. The CDR3 nucleotides are TGCAGTGCTAGGGGTAGGGGTAGGGAGACCCAGTACTTC.

The chain uses TRBV24-1 and TRBJ2-1; TRBD1 agrees at 7 bases. The CDR3 spans 14 residues. Germline values: CDR1 KGHDR, CDR2 SFDVKD. The ends lost 3 bases at V and 5 bases at J; junction bases unmatched: 3. CDR3 loop: CATSDPTGNNEQFF. DNA of the CDR3: TGTGCCACCAGTGATCCGACAGGGAACAATGAGCAGTTCTTC.

In its sample, this clonotype was seen a few times. The chain combines TRBV13 with TRBJ2-5; maybe TRBD2 (6 bases). Trimming stripped 2 bases from V and 2 bases from J, with 12 bases between. Germline V lookup: CDR1 PRHDT, CDR2 FYEKMQ (reference sequence). The CDR3 consists of 15 residues. CDR3 nucleotide sequence: TGTGCCAGCAGCTTATCGGGGGAACTACAAGAGACCCAGTACTTC. This codes for CASSLSGELQETQYF.

The genes are TRBV9 and TRBJ1-2; no reliable D call. The V gene's germline CDR1 is SGDLS and CDR2 YYNGEE. V was trimmed by 0 bases and J by 4 bases, leaving 10 bases between them. CDR3 length: 14 residues. CDR3 amino acids: CASSVEPFPYGYTF. For the CDR3, the DNA is TGTGCCAGCAGCGTAGAGCCGTTCCCCTATGGCTACACCTTC.

This clonotype has a handful of counts. The rearrangement joins TRBV6-5 to TRBJ1-2, with TRBD1 matching over 10 bases. The germline V gene has CDR1 MNHEY and CDR2 SVGAGI. This CDR3 region has 15 residues. V lost 0 bases to trimming and J lost 8 bases; unmatched junction nucleotides: 6. Here the CDR3 reads CASSYSDRGQRGYTF. DNA of the CDR3: TGTGCCAGCAGTTACTCTGACAGGGGGCAACGAGGCTACACCTTC.

This clonotype was recorded a few times. The genes are TRBV12-3 or TRBV12-4 and TRBJ2-4; 7 bases fit TRBD2. The CDR3 sequence is 15 residues long. V dropped 2 bases and J dropped 5; count of bases not matched to a gene: 6. The CDR3 sequence: CASSLPWGGENIQYF. The CDR3 DNA is TGTGCCAGCAGTTTACCCTGGGGGGGAGAAAACATTCAGTACTTC.

The chain combines TRBV19 with TRBJ2-7; tentatively, D is TRBD2 (5 bases). Germline lookup yields CDR1 LNHDA and CDR2 SQIVND (reference sequence). The CDR3 totals 13 residues. V shed 5 bases and J shed 4 bases, with 12 bases lying between them. CDR3: CASSRQTGYEQYF. The DNA for the CDR3 is TGTGCCAGTAGTCGTCAGACGGGATACGAGCAGTACTTC. Full variable domain (outside the CDR3, taken from reference TRBV19 and TRBJ2-7): DGGITQSPKYLFRKEGQNVTLSCEQNLNHDAMYWYRQDPGQGLRLIYYSQIVNDFQKGDIAEGYSVSREKKESFPLTVTSAQKNPTAFYLCASSRQTGYEQYFGPGTRLTVT.

This clonotype appeared a few times. This chain links TRBV9 with TRBJ2-3; possible D gene TRBD2, 7 bases. The CDR3 extends over 17 amino acids. Between the trimmed V and J ends, which lost 2 bases and 4 bases, there was a span of 20 bases. Germline V lookup: CDR1 SGDLS, CDR2 YYNGEE. CDR3 residues: CASSVQGRMLAADTQYF. The CDR3 DNA is TGTGCCAGCAGCGTCCAGGGGAGGATGCTAGCGGCAGATACGCAGTATTTT.

The chain couples TRBV30 to TRBJ2-2, with TRBD2 identical over 9 bases. CDR1 is GTSNPN and CDR2 is SVGIG in the germline V gene (reference sequence). This CDR3 comprises 15 residues. The V and J ends lost 1 base and 4 bases, in that order; junction bases with no gene match: 4. The CDR3 DNA reads as TGTGCCTGGAGTGCCCTAGCGGGATTCACCGGGGAGCTGTTTTTT. As protein: CAWSALAGFTGELFF.

The chain recombines TRBV4-1 with TRBJ1-1; no reliable D call. CDR3 length: 14 amino acids. Germline CDR1 and CDR2: MGHRA and YSYEKL. V dropped 0 bases and J dropped 1 base, with 6 bases sitting between them. The CDR3 DNA is TGCGCCAGCAGCCAAGACAGACAGAACACTGAAGCTTTCTTT. Translating gives CASSQDRQNTEAFF.

This clonotype was found a few times. The CDR3 loop is CASSSAGSEQFF. In DNA form, the CDR3 reads TGTGCCAGCAGTTCCGCAGGAAGTGAGCAGTTCTTC. The chain couples TRBV12-3 or TRBV12-4 to TRBJ2-1; D ambiguous. Between the trimmed V and J ends, which lost 4 bases and 9 bases, there was a span of 10 bases. The CDR3 runs to 12 residues.

This clonotype has more than one count but fewer than ten. The chain has TRBV5-8 and TRBJ1-4; a weak D match, TRBD1 (5 bases). Germline V gene lookup returns CDR1 SGHTS and CDR2 YDEGEE. CDR3 length: 15 amino acids. V lost 4 bases, J lost 0 bases, and 10 bases lay in between. CDR3 bases: TGTGCCAGCAGCCGAGGGGCTGCAACTAATGAAAAACTGTTTTTT. Its protein is CASSRGAATNEKLFF.

The chain is built from TRBV4-1 and TRBJ2-4; 11 positions match TRBD1. CDR1 is MGHRA, CDR2 YSYEKL, per germline. V lost 1 base and J lost 6; bases outside the gene matches: 5. The CDR3 consists of 16 residues. CDR3 coding DNA: TGCGCCAGCAGCCAAGGAGCCGGGACAGGGGGAAACATTCAGTACTTC. It is translated as CASSQGAGTGGNIQYF.

The chain carries TRBV3-1 and TRBJ2-2; D gene ambiguous. V was cut by 1 base and J by 7 bases, with 7 bases left in between. The CDR3 covers 13 residues. Germline assignment: CDR1 LGHDT and CDR2 YNNKEL (reference sequence). For the CDR3, the DNA is TGTGCCAGCAGCCAAGTCAACGGCGGGGAGCTGTTTTTT. Protein: CASSQVNGGELFF.

This clonotype came up a few times. The genes are TRBV12-3 or TRBV12-4 and TRBJ1-5; 10 nucleotides line up with TRBD1. Germline trimming cut 9 bases from V and 0 bases from J; bases unmatched to any gene: 8. The CDR3 length is 16 residues. CDR3 protein: CARTGTGDDSNQPQHF. In DNA, the CDR3 is TGTGCCAGAACCGGGACAGGGGATGATAGCAATCAGCCCCAGCATTTT.

This clonotype was detected many times. V usage is TRBV7-2 and J usage is TRBJ2-1, with 8 bases lining up with TRBD1. V dropped 3 bases and J dropped 1; count of bases not matched to a gene: 2. CDR1 SGHTA and CDR2 FQGNSA come from the germline V gene. The CDR3 has 15 residues. In nucleotides, the CDR3 is TGTGCCAGCAGCTTGTGGACAGGGTCCTACAATGAGCAGTTCTTC. This gives the protein CASSLWTGSYNEQFF.

V usage is TRBV6-1 and J usage is TRBJ1-5, with a weak D call TRBD1 (5 bases). This CDR3 contains 16 residues. Germline assignment: CDR1 MNHNS and CDR2 SASEGT. With 8 bases removed from V and 0 bases from J, the gap between germline ends came to 17 bases. Here the CDR3 reads CASGTREGYSNQPQHF. In nucleotides, the CDR3 is TGTGCCAGCGGAACCAGGGAGGGGTATAGCAATCAGCCCCAGCATTTT.